The 13 T cell receptor beta chains listed next were all sequenced from one sample in a study of OX40 agonist ivuxolimab in advanced cancers. The protocol was immunoSEQ multiplex PCR, while the TCRdb copy is restricted to in-frame clones and leaves out a portion. The top ten clones hold approximately 2.1% of a sample with under 90,000 clones, 84% of them seen once. The sample here was CD4+ or CD8+ T cells sorted from blood, taken in a trial of the OX40 agonist ivuxolimab. Receptors were obtained from an adult with an advanced solid tumor such as melanoma, head and neck, liver or kidney cancer.

The genes are TRBV2 and TRBJ2-3; D is undetermined. Trimming removed 2 bases at V and 0 bases at J, with 6 bases between. CDR3 length equals 14 residues. Germline CDR1 is SNHLY and CDR2 is FYNNEI. CDR3 DNA: TGTGCCAGCAGTGAATTGGGAAGCACAGATACGCAGTATTTT. This translates into CASSELGSTDTQYF.

The rearrangement links TRBV7-9 to TRBJ2-1; D unclear. This CDR3 has 14 residues. Trimming stripped 1 base from V and 3 bases from J, with 7 bases between. CDR1 and CDR2 from the germline V gene are SEHNR and FQNEAQ (reference sequence). CDR3 loop: CASSLDPNYNEQFF. The CDR3 nucleotides are TGTGCCAGCAGCTTAGACCCGAACTACAATGAGCAGTTCTTC. Variable domain in full (rest from reference TRBV7-9 and TRBJ2-1): DTGVSQNPRHKITKRGQNVTFRCDPISEHNRLYWYRQTLGQGPEFLTYFQNEAQLEKSRLLSDRFSAERPKGSFSTLEIQRTEQGDSAMYLCASSLDPNYNEQFFGPGTRLTVL.

This clone has only one observation. The V and J genes are TRBV6-5 and TRBJ1-3; D gene ambiguous. The CDR3 length is 14 residues. Between the trimmed V and J ends, which lost 0 bases and 4 bases, there was a span of 7 bases. CDR1 MNHEY and CDR2 SVGAGI come from the germline V gene. The CDR3 here is CASSYSDYGNTIYF. In DNA form, the CDR3 reads TGTGCCAGCAGTTACTCGGACTACGGAAACACCATATATTTT.

This clone was picked up a small number of times. This rearrangement joins TRBV12-5 to TRBJ1-2; D is unresolved. Trimming removed 7 bases from V and 4 bases from J, with 10 bases in between. The CDR3 has 12 residues. From germline, CDR1 is LGHNT and CDR2 FRNRAP. Here the CDR3 reads CASAPLSYGYTF. In DNA, the CDR3 is TGTGCTAGTGCGCCCCTAAGCTATGGCTACACCTTC.

The chain uses TRBV20-1 and TRBJ1-1; no clear D. The CDR3 covers 11 residues. Germline values: CDR1 DFQATT, CDR2 SNEGSKA (reference sequence). The V and J ends lost 6 bases and 6 bases respectively, with 11 bases between them. Here the CDR3 reads CSAERRSEAFF. In DNA form, the CDR3 reads TGCAGTGCAGAAAGACGGTCTGAAGCTTTCTTT.

The chain carries TRBV27 and TRBJ2-1; the match to TRBD2 covers 10 bases. The V gene's germline CDR1 is MNHEY and CDR2 SMNVEV (reference sequence). V shed 6 bases, J shed 6 bases, and the junction held 14 bases outside the gene matches. The CDR3 contains 17 residues. DNA of the CDR3: TGTGCCAGCAGATCGCGGCTAGCGGGAGCCAGTGGCAATGAGCAGTTCTTC. This codes for CASRSRLAGASGNEQFF.

The V gene is TRBV5-1, the J gene TRBJ2-2; no definite D call. The germline CDR1 and CDR2 sequences are SGHRS and YFSETQ. The CDR3 is made up of 15 amino acids. Trimming shortened V by 4 bases and J by 1 base, and 11 bases separated the two germline ends. This chain's CDR3 is CASSASAVNTGELFF. CDR3 DNA sequence: TGCGCCAGCAGCGCCTCCGCAGTGAACACCGGGGAGCTGTTTTTT.

This chain joins TRBV7-9 and TRBJ1-5, with 10 bases that match TRBD1. This CDR3 region has 14 residues. V lost 5 bases and J lost 6; bases outside the gene matches: 4. In germline, CDR1 is SEHNR, CDR2 FQNEAQ (reference sequence). Written as DNA, the CDR3 is TGTGCCAGCAGCCCCGGGACAGGGGCTCAGCCCCAGCATTTT. Translating gives CASSPGTGAQPQHF.

This clone has a single count. The chain combines TRBV7-9 with TRBJ1-4; D remains ambiguous. The CDR3 loop spans 15 amino acids. Germline-derived CDR1 and CDR2 are SEHNR and FQNEAQ (reference sequence). Trimming took off 1 base at V and 7 bases at J, with 13 bases between the two ends. CDR3 DNA: TGTGCCAGCAGCTTAGAGACTCCTCTGGGTGAAAAACTGTTTTTT. Its translation is CASSLETPLGEKLFF. Variable domain in full (rest from reference TRBV7-9 and TRBJ1-4): DTGVSQNPRHKITKRGQNVTFRCDPISEHNRLYWYRQTLGQGPEFLTYFQNEAQLEKSRLLSDRFSAERPKGSFSTLEIQRTEQGDSAMYLCASSLETPLGEKLFFGSGTQLSVL.

The chain uses TRBV11-2 and TRBJ2-7; D is undetermined. V shed 1 base and J shed 3 bases, with 25 bases lying between them. CDR3 length: 19 residues. CDR1 SGHAT and CDR2 FQNNGV come from the germline V gene. The CDR3 loop reads CASSLVKTPVPGIIYEQYF. DNA for the CDR3: TGTGCCAGCAGCTTAGTGAAGACACCGGTACCCGGTATCATCTACGAGCAGTACTTC. The full variable domain, its missing parts supplied by reference TRBV11-2 and TRBJ2-7, is EAGVAQSPRYKIIEKRQSVAFWCNPISGHATLYWYQQILGQGPKLLIQFQNNGVVDDSQLPKDRFSAERLKGVDSTLKIQPAKLEDSAVYLCASSLVKTPVPGIIYEQYFGPGTRLTVT.

The chain employs TRBV7-2 and TRBJ2-3; maybe TRBD2 (7 bases). The germline gives CDR1 SGHTA, CDR2 FQGNSA. The length of the CDR3 is 14 residues. V was pared by 3 bases and J by 4 bases, with 11 bases between. The chain's CDR3 is CASSLGGRADTQYF. The CDR3 DNA reads TGTGCCAGCAGCTTGGGGGGGCGGGCAGATACGCAGTATTTT.

As for this clone: The same CDR3 also results from other DNA sequences found in this sample. The chain links TRBV18 to TRBJ2-5; unclear D gene. Trimming cost V 3 bases and J 4 bases, with 12 bases left between them. Germline values: CDR1 KGHSH, CDR2 LQKENI. The CDR3 covers 14 residues. The CDR3 is CASSPDQVPETQYF. In DNA, the CDR3 is TGTGCCAGCTCACCGGACCAGGTGCCAGAGACCCAGTACTTC. Full variable domain (remainder filled in from reference TRBV18 and TRBJ2-5): NAGVMQNPRHLVRRRGQEARLRCSPMKGHSHVYWYRQLPEEGLKFMVYLQKENIIDESGMPKERFSAEFPKEGPSILRIQQVVRGDSAAYFCASSPDQVPETQYFGPGTRLLVL.

As regards this clone: Other DNA sequences in this specimen translate into the identical CDR3. The rearrangement uses TRBV7-3 and TRBJ2-1; D is unresolved. V was cut by 0 bases and J by 6 bases, with 3 bases left in between. The CDR3 is 12 residues long. Germline V gene sequence: CDR1 SGHTA, CDR2 FQGTGA. The chain's CDR3 is CASSLTGNEQFF. The CDR3 DNA reads TGTGCCAGCAGCTTAACGGGCAATGAGCAGTTCTTC.